Reported below is one T cell receptor beta chain. Its antigen is unknown. CDR1 and CDR2 (germline): SNHLY, FYNNEI. The CDR3 is 15 residues long. After removal of 6 bases from V and 5 bases from J, the junction contained 8 bases not matched to a gene. The sample is drawn from a study of blood T cells in healthy people across ages. Donors ranged from about 6 to 95 years old and were healthy Caucasians in Russia. Study-level findings and limits: Diversity figures based on one million T cells were deemed too low.

Through a sample-barcoded 5' primer and a J-beta primer mix, a second PCR was run for roughly 6 to 11 cycles. Each CDR3 protein gets one entry after TCRdb re-called the 5' RACE reads with MiXCR. The data contain about 780,000 distinct CDR3 sequences, 46% of them singletons. Sequencing input: blood. The sequence was obtained from a man aged 80 or over in good health. The genes are TRBV2 and TRBJ1-5; 9 bases agree with TRBD1. CDR3: CASSRTRQGDQPQHF. The CDR3 coding sequence is TGTGCCAGCAGCCGGACGAGACAGGGGGATCAGCCCCAGCATTTT.